This is a list of T cell receptor beta chains from one sample in a study of cytomegalovirus exposure and HLA in healthy donors. TCRdb keeps only in-frame clones here, not all; method: immunoSEQ multiplex PCR. The data hold approximately 150,000 clones, with about 72% observed a single time. The sample comprised PBMCs. These receptors were taken from a man aged 55 to 70 in good health and CMV-seronegative. The CDR3 runs from the conserved cysteine through the conserved F or W. The D gene is left open where the match is weak. The size field is filled for only some rows; it gives once, few, many or a size class.

TRBV5-1	TRBJ1-1	TRBD1	few	CASSLDGAGTDTYTEAFF	TGCGCCAGCAGCCTCGACGGAGCCGGGACAGATACCTACACTGAAGCTTTCTTT
TRBV27	TRBJ2-7	TRBD2	NA	CASRGAGFTHEQYF	TGTGCCAGCAGAGGAGCGGGATTTACCCACGAGCAGTACTTC
TRBV4-2	TRBJ2-3	NA	NA	CASSPRGFNGVTDTQYF	TGTGCCAGCAGCCCTCGGGGGTTTAACGGGGTAACAGATACGCAGTATTTT
TRBV27	TRBJ1-6	TRBD1	NA	CASSFGQGNSPLHF	TGTGCCAGCAGTTTCGGACAGGGTAATTCACCCCTCCACTTT
TRBV9	TRBJ2-7	TRBD2	NA	CASSVGTSVVYEQYF	TGTGCCAGCAGCGTAGGGACTAGTGTTGTATACGAGCAGTACTTC
TRBV2	TRBJ2-1	NA	NA	CASSEAGIPYNEQFF	TGTGCCAGCAGTGAGGCGGGAATCCCCTACAATGAGCAGTTCTTC
TRBV7-8	TRBJ1-3	NA	NA	CASSLGGDSGNTIYF	TGTGCCAGCAGCTTAGGTGGAGACTCTGGAAACACCATATATTTT
TRBV9	TRBJ2-5	NA	NA	CASSVGGSGGETQYF	TGTGCCAGCAGCGTAGGAGGCTCGGGTGGCGAGACCCAGTACTTC
TRBV28	TRBJ1-6	NA	NA	CASGNSGRNSPLHF	TGTGCCAGCGGGAACTCAGGGCGGAATTCACCCCTCCACTTT
TRBV5-4	TRBJ1-4	NA	NA	CASSSGTNEKLFF	TGTGCCAGCAGCAGCGGGACAAACGAAAAACTGTTTTTT
TRBV10-3	TRBJ2-7	NA	few	CAITSEGNEQYF	TGTGCCATCACCTCCGAGGGAAACGAGCAGTACTTC
TRBV2	TRBJ1-4	TRBD1	NA	CASSTPGQFATNEKLFF	TGTGCCAGCAGTACCCCGGGACAGTTTGCAACTAATGAAAAACTGTTTTTT
TRBV7-2	TRBJ2-5	NA	NA	CASSSHSFQETQYF	TGTGCCAGCAGCTCCCACAGTTTCCAAGAGACCCAGTACTTC
TRBV19	TRBJ2-7	NA	few	CASSSRRGLSYEQYF	TGTGCCAGTAGTTCCCGTAGAGGCCTATCCTACGAGCAGTACTTC
TRBV10-3	TRBJ2-1	NA	few	CAISGGENEQFF	TGTGCCATCAGTGGGGGGGAGAATGAGCAGTTCTTC
TRBV28	TRBJ1-2	NA	NA	CASSYSGQTPYGYTF	TGTGCCAGCAGTTACTCCGGACAGACTCCCTATGGCTACACCTTC
TRBV6-1	TRBJ2-3	NA	NA	CASSVTAINTDTQYF	TGTGCCAGCAGTGTTACAGCCATTAACACAGATACGCAGTATTTT
TRBV27	TRBJ1-2	TRBD1	few	CASRRDSRGGYTF	TGTGCCAGCAGGAGGGACAGTCGCGGCGGCTACACCTTC
TRBV5-5	TRBJ2-7	NA	NA	CASSTLAGASSREQYF	TGTGCCAGCAGCACGCTGGCGGGGGCCTCTTCACGTGAGCAGTACTTC
TRBV29-1	TRBJ1-2	TRBD1	NA	CSVGQGSYYGYTF	TGCAGCGTTGGACAGGGGAGTTACTATGGCTACACCTTC
TRBV18	TRBJ2-6	TRBD2	few	CASSPQSGGRSGANVLTF	TGTGCCAGCTCACCACAAAGCGGGGGGCGTTCTGGGGCCAACGTCCTGACTTTC
TRBV2	TRBJ2-3	TRBD2	NA	CASSEAKTSGMTDTQYF	TGTGCCAGCAGTGAAGCGAAGACTAGCGGGATGACAGATACGCAGTATTTT